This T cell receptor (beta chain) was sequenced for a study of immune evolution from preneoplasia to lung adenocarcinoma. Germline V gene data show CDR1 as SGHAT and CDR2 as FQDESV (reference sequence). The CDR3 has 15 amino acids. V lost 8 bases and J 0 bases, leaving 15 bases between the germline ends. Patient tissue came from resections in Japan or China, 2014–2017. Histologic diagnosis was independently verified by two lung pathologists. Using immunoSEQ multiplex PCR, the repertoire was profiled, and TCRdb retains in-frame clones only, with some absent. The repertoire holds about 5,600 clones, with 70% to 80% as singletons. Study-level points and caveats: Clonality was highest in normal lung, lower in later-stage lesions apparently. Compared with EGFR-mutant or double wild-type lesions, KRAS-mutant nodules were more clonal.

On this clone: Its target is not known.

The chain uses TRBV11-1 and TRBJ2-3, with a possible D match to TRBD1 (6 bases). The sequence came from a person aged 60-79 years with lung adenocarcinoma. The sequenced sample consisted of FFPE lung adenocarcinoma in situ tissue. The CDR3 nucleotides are TGTGCCAGCGGATCCGGGACACCAAGCACAGATACGCAGTATTTT. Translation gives CASGSGTPSTDTQYF. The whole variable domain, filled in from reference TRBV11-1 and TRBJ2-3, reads EAEVAQSPRYKITEKSQAVAFWCDPISGHATLYWYRQILGQGPELLVQFQDESVVDDSQLPKDRFSAERLKGVDSTLKIQPAELGDSAMYLCASGSGTPSTDTQYFGPGTRLTVL.